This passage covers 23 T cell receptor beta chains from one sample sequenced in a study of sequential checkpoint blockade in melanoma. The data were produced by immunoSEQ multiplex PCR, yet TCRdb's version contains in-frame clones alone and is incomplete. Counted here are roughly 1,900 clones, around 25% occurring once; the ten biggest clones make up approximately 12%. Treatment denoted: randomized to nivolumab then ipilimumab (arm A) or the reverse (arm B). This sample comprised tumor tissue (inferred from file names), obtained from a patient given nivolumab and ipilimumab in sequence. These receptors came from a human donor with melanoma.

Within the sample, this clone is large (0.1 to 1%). CDR3 sequence: CASSIVSGSTYEQYF. For the CDR3, the DNA is TGTGCCAGTAGTATAGTTTCGGGTAGTACATACGAGCAGTACTTC. The rearrangement joins TRBV19 to TRBJ2-7; D gene uncertain. The germline gives CDR1 LNHDA, CDR2 SQIVND (reference sequence). There are 15 residues in the CDR3. V lost 1 base to trimming and J lost 4 bases, with 14 bases between them.

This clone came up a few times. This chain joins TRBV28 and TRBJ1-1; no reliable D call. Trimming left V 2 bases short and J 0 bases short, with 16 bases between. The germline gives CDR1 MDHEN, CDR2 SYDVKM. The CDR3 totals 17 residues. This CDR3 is CASSLNEGIGVNTEAFF. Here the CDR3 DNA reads TGTGCCAGCAGTTTAAACGAAGGGATAGGAGTGAACACTGAAGCTTTCTTT.

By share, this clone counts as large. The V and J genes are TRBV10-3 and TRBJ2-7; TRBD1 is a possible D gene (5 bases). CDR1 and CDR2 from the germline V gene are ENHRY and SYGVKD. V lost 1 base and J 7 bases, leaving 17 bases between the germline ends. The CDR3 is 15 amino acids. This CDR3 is CAISELGAPMGEQYF. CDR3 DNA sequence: TGTGCCATCAGTGAGTTAGGGGCCCCGATGGGGGAGCAGTACTTC.

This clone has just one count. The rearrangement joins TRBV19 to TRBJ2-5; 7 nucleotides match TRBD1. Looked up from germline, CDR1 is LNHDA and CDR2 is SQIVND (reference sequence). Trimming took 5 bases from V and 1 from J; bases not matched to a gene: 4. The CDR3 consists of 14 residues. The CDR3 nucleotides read TGTGCCAGTAGTGGGACAGCCAGCCAAGAGACCCAGTACTTC. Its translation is CASSGTASQETQYF. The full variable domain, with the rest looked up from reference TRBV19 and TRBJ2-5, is DGGITQSPKYLFRKEGQNVTLSCEQNLNHDAMYWYRQDPGQGLRLIYYSQIVNDFQKGDIAEGYSVSREKKESFPLTVTSAQKNPTAFYLCASSGTASQETQYFGPGTRLLVL.

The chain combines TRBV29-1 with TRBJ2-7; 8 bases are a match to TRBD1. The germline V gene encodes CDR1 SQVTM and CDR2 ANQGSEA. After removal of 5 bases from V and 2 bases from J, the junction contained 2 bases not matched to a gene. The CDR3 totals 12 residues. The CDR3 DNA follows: TGCAGCGTTTCACAGGGGGCCTACGAGCAGTACTTC. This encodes CSVSQGAYEQYF.

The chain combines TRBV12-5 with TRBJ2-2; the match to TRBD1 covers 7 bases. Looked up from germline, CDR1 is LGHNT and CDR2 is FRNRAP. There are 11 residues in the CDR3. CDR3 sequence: CATRGTGELFF. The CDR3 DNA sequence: TGTGCCACCAGGGGGACCGGGGAGCTGTTTTTT. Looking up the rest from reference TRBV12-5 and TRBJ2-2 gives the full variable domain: DARVTQTPRHKVTEMGQEVTMRCQPILGHNTVFWYRQTMMQGLELLAYFRNRAPLDDSGMPKDRFSAEMPDATLATLKIQPSEPRDSAVYFCATRGTGELFFGEGSRLTVL.

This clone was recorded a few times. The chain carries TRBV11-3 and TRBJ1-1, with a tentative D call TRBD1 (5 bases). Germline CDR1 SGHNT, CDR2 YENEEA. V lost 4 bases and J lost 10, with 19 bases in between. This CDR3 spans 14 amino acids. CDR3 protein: CASSSPSGAGVAFF. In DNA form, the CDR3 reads TGTGCCAGCAGCTCTCCATCCGGGGCCGGGGTAGCTTTCTTT.

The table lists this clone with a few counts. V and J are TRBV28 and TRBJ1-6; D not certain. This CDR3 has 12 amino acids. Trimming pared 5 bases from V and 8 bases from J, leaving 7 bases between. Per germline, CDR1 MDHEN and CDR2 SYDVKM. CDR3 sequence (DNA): TGTGCCAGCAGTGCGATGCATTCACCCCTCCACTTT. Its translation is CASSAMHSPLHF.

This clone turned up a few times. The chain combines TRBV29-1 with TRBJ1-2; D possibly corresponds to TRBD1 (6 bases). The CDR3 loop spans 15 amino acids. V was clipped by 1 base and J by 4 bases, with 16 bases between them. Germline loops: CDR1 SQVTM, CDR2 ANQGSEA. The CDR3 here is CSVEVAGGRGYGYTF. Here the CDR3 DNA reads TGCAGCGTTGAAGTGGCCGGGGGGCGCGGCTATGGCTACACCTTC.

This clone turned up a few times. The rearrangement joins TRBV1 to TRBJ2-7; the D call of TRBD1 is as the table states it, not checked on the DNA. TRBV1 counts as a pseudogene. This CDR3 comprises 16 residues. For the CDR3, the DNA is TGCGCCAGCAGCCATGACTTAACAGGGCCTACCTACGAGCAGTACTTC. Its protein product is CASSHDLTGPTYEQYF.

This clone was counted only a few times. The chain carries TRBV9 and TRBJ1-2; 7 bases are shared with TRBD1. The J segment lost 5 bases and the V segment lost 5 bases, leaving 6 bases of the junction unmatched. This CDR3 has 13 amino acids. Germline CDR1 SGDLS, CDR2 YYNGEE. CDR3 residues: CASSGDRAYGYTF. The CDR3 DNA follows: TGTGCCAGCAGTGGCGACAGGGCATATGGCTACACCTTC.

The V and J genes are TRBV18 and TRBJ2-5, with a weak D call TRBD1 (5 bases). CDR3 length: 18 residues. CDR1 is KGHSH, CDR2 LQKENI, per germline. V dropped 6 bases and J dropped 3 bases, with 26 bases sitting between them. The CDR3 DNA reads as TGTGCCAGCTCCCGAAGAATTTTCGAGACAGATATTGAAGAGACCCAGTACTTC. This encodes CASSRRIFETDIEETQYF.

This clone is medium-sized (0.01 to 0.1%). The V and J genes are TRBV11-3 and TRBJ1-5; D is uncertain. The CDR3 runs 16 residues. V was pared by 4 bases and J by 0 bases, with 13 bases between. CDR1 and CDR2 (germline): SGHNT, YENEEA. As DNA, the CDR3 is TGTGCCAGCAGCTCGTACTTGTCGAGTAGCAATCAGCCCCAGCATTTT. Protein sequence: CASSSYLSSSNQPQHF.

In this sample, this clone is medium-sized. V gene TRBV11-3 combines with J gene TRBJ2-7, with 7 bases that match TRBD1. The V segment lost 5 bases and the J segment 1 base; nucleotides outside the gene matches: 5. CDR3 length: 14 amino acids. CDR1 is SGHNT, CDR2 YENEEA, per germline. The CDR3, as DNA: TGTGCCAGCAGCCCAGGACAGGTTTCCTACGAGCAGTACTTC. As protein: CASSPGQVSYEQYF.

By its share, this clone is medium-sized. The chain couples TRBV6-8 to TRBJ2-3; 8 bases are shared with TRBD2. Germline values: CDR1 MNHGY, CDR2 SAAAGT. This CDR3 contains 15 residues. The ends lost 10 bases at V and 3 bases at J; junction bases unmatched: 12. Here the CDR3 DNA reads TGTGCCACTAGTACTAGCGGCCGGAGTACAGATACGCAGTATTTT. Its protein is CATSTSGRSTDTQYF.

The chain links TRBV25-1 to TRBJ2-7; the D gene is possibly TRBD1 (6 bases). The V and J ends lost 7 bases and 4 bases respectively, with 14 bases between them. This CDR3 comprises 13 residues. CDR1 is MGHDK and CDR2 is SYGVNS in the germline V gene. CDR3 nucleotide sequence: TGTGCCAGCAAGGAACAGGGCAGGTACGAGCAGTACTTC. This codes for CASKEQGRYEQYF.

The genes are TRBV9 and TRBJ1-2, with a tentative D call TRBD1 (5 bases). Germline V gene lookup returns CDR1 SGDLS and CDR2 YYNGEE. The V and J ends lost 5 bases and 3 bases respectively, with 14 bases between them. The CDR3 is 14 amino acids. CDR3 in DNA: TGTGCCAGCAGGGCGATTCAGGGTGACTATGGCTACACCTTC. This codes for CASRAIQGDYGYTF.

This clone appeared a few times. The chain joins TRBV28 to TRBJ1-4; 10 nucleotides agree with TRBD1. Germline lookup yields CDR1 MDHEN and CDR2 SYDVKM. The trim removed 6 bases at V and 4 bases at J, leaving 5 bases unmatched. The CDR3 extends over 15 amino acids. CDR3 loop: CASSPTGGLNEKLFF. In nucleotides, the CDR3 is TGTGCCAGCAGCCCGACAGGGGGCCTTAATGAAAAACTGTTTTTT.

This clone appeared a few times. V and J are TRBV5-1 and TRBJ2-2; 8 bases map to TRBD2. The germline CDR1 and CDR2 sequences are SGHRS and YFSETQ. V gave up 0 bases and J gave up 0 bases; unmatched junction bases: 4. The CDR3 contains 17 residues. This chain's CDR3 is CASSLGLGLANTGELFF. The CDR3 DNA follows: TGCGCCAGCAGCTTGGGCTTGGGACTAGCGAACACCGGGGAGCTGTTTTTT.

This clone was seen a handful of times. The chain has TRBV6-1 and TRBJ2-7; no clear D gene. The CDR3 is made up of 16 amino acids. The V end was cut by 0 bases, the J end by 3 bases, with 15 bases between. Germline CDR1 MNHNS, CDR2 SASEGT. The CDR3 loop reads CASSEAIRQTFYEQYF. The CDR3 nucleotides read TGTGCCAGCAGTGAAGCGATTAGGCAGACCTTCTACGAGCAGTACTTC.

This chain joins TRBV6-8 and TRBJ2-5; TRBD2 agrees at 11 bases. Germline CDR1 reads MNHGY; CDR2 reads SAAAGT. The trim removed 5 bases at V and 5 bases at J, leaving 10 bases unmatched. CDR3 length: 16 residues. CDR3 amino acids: CASSPGIAGGRETQYF. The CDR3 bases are TGTGCCAGCAGTCCCGGGATAGCGGGGGGGCGGGAGACCCAGTACTTC.

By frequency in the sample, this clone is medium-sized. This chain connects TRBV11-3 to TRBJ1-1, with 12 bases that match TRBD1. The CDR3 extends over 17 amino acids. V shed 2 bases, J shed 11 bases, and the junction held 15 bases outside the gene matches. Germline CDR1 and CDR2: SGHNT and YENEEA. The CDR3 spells CASSLPTKGQGALRAFF. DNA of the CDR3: TGTGCCAGCAGCTTACCGACAAAGGGACAGGGGGCCCTTCGGGCTTTCTTT.

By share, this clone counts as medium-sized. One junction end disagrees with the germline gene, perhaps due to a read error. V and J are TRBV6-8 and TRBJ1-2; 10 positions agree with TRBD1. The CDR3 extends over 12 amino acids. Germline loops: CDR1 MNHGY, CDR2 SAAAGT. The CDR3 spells CAISGTGDGYTF. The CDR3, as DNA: TGTGCCATCAGTGGGACAGGGGATGGCTACACCTTC.